This T cell receptor beta chain was found in a study of blood T cell repertoires in COVID-19. Overall study: COVID-19 samples from acute and convalescent phases originated in the United States, Italy and Spain.

In the authors' workflow: Nucleated cell number was recorded as an estimate derived from reference gene primer amplification. Measured with immunoSEQ multiplex PCR; TCRdb has only the in-frame clones, and not every one. V and J calls and clone size are copied from that table; D and trimming were computed from the DNA. The table has about 180,000 clones, approximately 84% seen once. Membership in each cohort depended on participant-reported clinical history. The recovered donors of Cohort 3 showed two negative PCRs, clearance, or symptom resolution. The clonotype originates from a woman between 50 and 59 years old who had recovered from COVID-19. The specimen sequenced was PBMCs or T cells enriched from blood (not recorded which).

The CDR3: CASSQIRGQPVAYTF. The CDR3 nucleotides read TGTGCCAGCAGCCAAATACGGGGACAGCCCGTGGCCTACACCTTC. The V and J genes are TRBV14 and TRBJ1-2, with 7 bases that match TRBD1. The V gene's germline CDR1 is SGHDN and CDR2 FVKESK. This CDR3 spans 15 amino acids. Losses at the gene ends were 2 bases for V and 10 bases for J; bases not matched to a gene: 13.